The clone carrying this T cell receptor beta chain was counted once. No antigen is known for it. Germline CDR1 and CDR2: SGDLS and YYNGEE. The junction had 16 bases not matched to a gene; V was cut back by 1 base and J by 6 bases. This CDR3 is 19 amino acids long. This sample was taken from a study of shared clonotypes between healthy human individuals. About the research overall: The plates for each donor numbered three CD4 naive, three CD4 memory, two CD8 naive and one CD8 memory.

Profiled with immunoSEQ multiplex PCR; TCRdb holds only in-frame clones, not every one. The data contain 2 million to 2.5 million clones, roughly 95% of them singletons. Those who donated were healthy HIV-negative adults, with no recent acute infections or vaccinations reported. Study results and caveats: Compared with memory subsets, naive subsets generally had larger estimated richness.

This TCR came from a man aged 18 to 35 in good health. Sequencing used naive CD4+ T cells sorted from blood. Subset described: CD45RA+ positively selected. The rearrangement joins TRBV9 to TRBJ2-1, with 10 bases lining up with TRBD2. For the CDR3, the DNA is TGTGCCAGCAGCGTATCTGGGGTGAGACGAGCGGGAGGGTCCAATGAGCAGTTCTTC. The encoded protein is CASSVSGVRRAGGSNEQFF.